Shown below are 16 T cell receptor beta chains from a single sample sequenced in a study of blood T cell repertoires in COVID-19. The protocol was immunoSEQ multiplex PCR, while the TCRdb copy is restricted to in-frame clones and leaves out a portion. Seen here are about 59,000 clones, roughly 90% observed once, and the top ten hold approximately 15%. The sample consisted of peripheral blood. Every receptor here comes from a man older than 75 with acute or convalescent COVID-19.

This chain links TRBV25-1 with TRBJ1-2; no clear D gene. CDR3 length: 15 amino acids. V lost 2 bases to trimming and J lost 7 bases, with 17 bases between them. Germline-derived CDR1 and CDR2 are MGHDK and SYGVNS. The CDR3 DNA sequence: TGTGCCAGCAGTGAACCTGGTGTCCGGGAGGGTGGCTACACCTTC. Amino acids: CASSEPGVREGGYTF.

The sample holds one count of this clone. The chain joins TRBV6-5 to TRBJ1-5, with 8 nucleotides matching TRBD1. The V gene end was trimmed by 8 bases and the J gene end by 6 bases; junction bases not matched to a gene: 9. The CDR3 runs 14 residues. From germline, CDR1 is MNHEY and CDR2 SVGAGI. For the CDR3, the DNA is TGTGCCAGCTGGGCTGGACAGGGCGGTCAGCCCCAGCATTTT. Amino acids: CASWAGQGGQPQHF.

The chain is built from TRBV5-1 and TRBJ2-5; possible D gene TRBD2, 6 bases. The germline V and J ends were trimmed by 4 bases and 5 bases, with 18 bases remaining between them. CDR1 is SGHRS and CDR2 is YFSETQ in the germline V gene. The CDR3 contains 15 residues. The chain's CDR3 is CASSPRPGVKETQYF. As DNA, the CDR3 is TGCGCCAGCAGCCCCCGCCCGGGGGTAAAGGAGACCCAGTACTTC.

The chain carries TRBV19 and TRBJ2-1, with D possibly TRBD1 on 5 matching bases. Germline assignment: CDR1 LNHDA and CDR2 SQIVND (reference sequence). The CDR3 length is 18 residues. The ends were cut back, 6 bases at V and 1 base at J, with 22 bases in the middle. This CDR3 is CASRTDMVGSASYNEQFF. In nucleotides, the CDR3 is TGTGCCAGTAGGACGGACATGGTGGGAAGTGCGTCCTACAATGAGCAGTTCTTC.

The chain carries TRBV2 and TRBJ1-6; no clear D. Germline V lookup: CDR1 SNHLY, CDR2 FYNNEI. V gave up 3 bases and J gave up 4 bases, with 7 bases separating them. The CDR3 is 14 residues long. The CDR3 DNA reads as TGTGCCAGCAGTGACCCACAGTATAATTCACCCCTCCACTTT. Its protein is CASSDPQYNSPLHF.

This clone showed up just once. This chain joins TRBV11-2 and TRBJ2-7; D may be TRBD1 (6 bases). Germline V lookup: CDR1 SGHAT, CDR2 FQNNGV. The CDR3 is 15 amino acids. Deletions cut 1 base from V and 9 bases from J, with 19 bases between. This CDR3 reads CASSLAGQRTDVQYF. The CDR3 nucleotides read TGTGCCAGCAGCTTAGCAGGACAGAGAACCGACGTGCAGTACTTC.

This clone was observed a single time. V gene TRBV9 combines with J gene TRBJ2-5, with 7 bases fitting TRBD2. The CDR3 covers 17 residues. J gave up 2 bases and V 3 bases, and 13 bases lay outside the gene matches. Germline CDR1 SGDLS, CDR2 YYNGEE. CDR3 residues: CASSAFGLGRDQETQYF. The CDR3 DNA reads TGTGCCAGCAGCGCCTTCGGCCTGGGGAGGGATCAAGAGACCCAGTACTTC.

V and J are TRBV12-5 and TRBJ2-7, with 10 bases that match TRBD1. With V trimmed by 0 bases and J by 1 base, 9 bases remained unmatched. There are 18 residues in the CDR3. The V gene's germline CDR1 is LGHNT and CDR2 FRNRAP. CDR3 in DNA: TGTGCTAGTGGTTTGGTCGCCTTCTGGGACAGGGGATCCTACGAGCAGTACTTC. Protein: CASGLVAFWDRGSYEQYF. The full variable domain, its missing parts supplied by reference TRBV12-5 and TRBJ2-7, is DARVTQTPRHKVTEMGQEVTMRCQPILGHNTVFWYRQTMMQGLELLAYFRNRAPLDDSGMPKDRFSAEMPDATLATLKIQPSEPRDSAVYFCASGLVAFWDRGSYEQYFGPGTRLTVT.

V and J are TRBV28 and TRBJ2-3; TRBD2 matches 9 bases. Germline lookup yields CDR1 MDHEN and CDR2 SYDVKM. V trimming: 0 bases; J trimming: 2 bases; junction bases outside the gene matches: 3. This CDR3 is built from 16 residues. This CDR3 is CASSLWSSGDTDTQYF. In DNA form, the CDR3 reads TGTGCCAGCAGTTTATGGTCTAGCGGGGACACAGATACGCAGTATTTT.

Written as DNA, the CDR3 is TGTGCCAGCAGCTTAGTAGAAAGCTCCTACGAGCAGTACTTC. It yields the protein CASSLVESSYEQYF. This chain connects TRBV7-9 to TRBJ2-7, with D unresolved. This CDR3 is built from 14 residues. Germline V CDR1 and CDR2: SEHNR, FQNEAQ (reference sequence). V shed 1 base and J shed 0 bases, with 7 bases lying between them. Looking up the rest from reference TRBV7-9 and TRBJ2-7 gives the full variable domain: DTGVSQNPRHKITKRGQNVTFRCDPISEHNRLYWYRQTLGQGPEFLTYFQNEAQLEKSRLLSDRFSAERPKGSFSTLEIQRTEQGDSAMYLCASSLVESSYEQYFGPGTRLTVT.

The chain links TRBV9 to TRBJ2-2, with 8 bases identical to TRBD2. The CDR3 runs 16 residues. V dropped 6 bases and J dropped 5; count of bases not matched to a gene: 12. Per the germline V gene, CDR1 is SGDLS and CDR2 is YYNGEE. CDR3 sequence reads: CASNPRAGGETGELFF. CDR3 bases: TGTGCCAGCAACCCCCGGGCGGGGGGTGAAACCGGGGAGCTGTTTTTT.

The chain recombines TRBV5-1 with TRBJ1-3; 9 nucleotides line up with TRBD1. J was trimmed by 7 bases and V by 0 bases; bases with no gene match: 5. Germline lookup yields CDR1 SGHRS and CDR2 YFSETQ. The CDR3 consists of 15 residues. CDR3 sequence: CASSLGGQGVNTIYF. The CDR3 DNA is TGCGCCAGCAGCTTGGGGGGACAGGGAGTTAACACCATATATTTT.

V is TRBV6-1 and J is TRBJ1-2; maybe TRBD1 (5 bases). Trimming stripped 0 bases from V and 4 bases from J, with 12 bases between. This CDR3 region has 15 residues. Germline-derived CDR1 and CDR2 are MNHNS and SASEGT. CDR3 nucleotide sequence: TGTGCCAGCAGTGAAGCGGGGACTGGGCTCTATGGCTACACCTTC. As protein: CASSEAGTGLYGYTF.

The V gene is TRBV24-1, the J gene TRBJ1-2; D may be TRBD1 (6 bases). Germline V gene lookup returns CDR1 KGHDR and CDR2 SFDVKD. This CDR3 region has 16 residues. Trimming removed 0 bases at V and 3 bases at J, with 13 bases between. Here the CDR3 DNA reads TGTGCCACCAGTGATTTGAGGGCTAAGGGGGACTATGGCTACACCTTC. This sequence encodes CATSDLRAKGDYGYTF.

The V gene is TRBV29-1, the J gene TRBJ2-3; D gene unclear. CDR1 SQVTM and CDR2 ANQGSEA come from the germline V gene. The CDR3 runs to 11 residues. Trimming took 7 bases from V and 0 from J, leaving 5 bases between them. CDR3 sequence (DNA): TGCAGCGCCACTAGCACAGATACGCAGTATTTT. It is translated as CSATSTDTQYF.

CDR3 protein: CASSFSGEGTQYF. As DNA, the CDR3 is TGTGCCAGCAGTTTCTCCGGGGAAGGGACCCAGTACTTC. The chain combines TRBV12-3 or TRBV12-4 with TRBJ2-5, with D tentatively TRBD2 (5 bases). Trimming shortened V by 3 bases and J by 7 bases, and 12 bases separated the two germline ends. The CDR3 runs to 13 residues.